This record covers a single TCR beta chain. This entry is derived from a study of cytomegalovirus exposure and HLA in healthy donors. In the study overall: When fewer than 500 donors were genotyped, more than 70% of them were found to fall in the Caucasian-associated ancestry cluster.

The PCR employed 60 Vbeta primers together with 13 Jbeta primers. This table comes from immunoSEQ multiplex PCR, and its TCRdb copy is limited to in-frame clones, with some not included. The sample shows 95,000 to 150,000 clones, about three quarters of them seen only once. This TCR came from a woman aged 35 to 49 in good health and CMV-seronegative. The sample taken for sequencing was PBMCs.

CDR3 sequence (DNA): TGTGCAAGTCGTTCCAGGGGCCCCCACGAGCAGTACTTC. Residues: CASRSRGPHEQYF. The rearrangement links TRBV12-2 to TRBJ2-7; the D call TRBD1 from the table was never checked on the DNA. TRBV12-2 is designated a pseudogene. The CDR3 extends over 13 amino acids.